This entry concerns a single T cell receptor beta chain. Its antigen is unidentified. This record belongs to a study of T cells in Graves' hyperthyroidism and ophthalmopathy. Overall study: Peripheral blood was obtained at initial diagnosis, preceding any treatment. Whole-study results and caveats: Researchers found most expanded thyroid clonotypes above 0.001 in blood as well. Classification by a 13 V-J model distinguished ophthalmopathy from stable hyperthyroidism. Ophthalmopathy, as predicted by the model, came a median about six months after the prediction.

CDR3 length: 13 residues. V gave up 6 bases and J gave up 6 bases; unmatched junction bases: 5. CDR1 and CDR2 (germline): DFQATT, SNEGSKA (reference sequence). Amplification of TCR beta CDR3 regions was performed using RNA transcripts as template. When the TCR CDR3 underwent first-round RT-PCR, the HTBI primer set was used. TCRdb independently ran MiXCR on the multiplex PCR reads; one entry per CDR3 protein. The data show under 350,000 distinct CDR3 sequences, approximately 22% seen once. The chain uses TRBV20-1 and TRBJ2-1; 10 bases are a match to TRBD1. The specimen was blood. The TCR was taken from a woman aged 45-65 years with Graves' hyperthyroidism. Here the CDR3 reads CSAPDRGVNEQFF. The CDR3 DNA is TGCAGTGCCCCGGACAGGGGGGTCAATGAGCAGTTCTTC.